This T cell receptor (beta chain) appears in the sequencing data of a study of blood T cell repertoires in COVID-19. For the study at large: Samples representing acute and convalescent COVID-19 were sourced from the United States, Italy and Spain.

Only one count was recorded for this clone. The trim removed 1 base at V and 0 bases at J, leaving 6 bases unmatched. The germline CDR1 and CDR2 sequences are SEHNR and FQNEAQ (reference sequence). This CDR3 spans 18 amino acids. The data were produced by immunoSEQ multiplex PCR, yet TCRdb's version contains in-frame clones alone and is incomplete. The sample shows approximately 160,000 clones, less than 85% of them seen only once. Which cohort a participant joined came from the clinical history participants gave. The source is a woman in her forties or fifties who had recovered from COVID-19. Sequencing was done on a sample of PBMCs or T cells enriched from blood (not recorded which). The chain couples TRBV7-9 to TRBJ2-1, with 10 bases lining up with TRBD2. CDR3 protein: CASSLVASGGFSYNEQFF. The CDR3 region has the DNA TGTGCCAGCAGCTTAGTGGCTAGCGGGGGCTTCTCCTACAATGAGCAGTTCTTC.